This T cell receptor beta chain derives from a study of patients and donors after allogeneic stem cell transplantation. The CDR3 is 12 amino acids. CDR1 is SNHLY and CDR2 is FYNNEI in the germline V gene. Trimming took off 10 bases at V and 0 bases at J, with 9 bases between the two ends. Each CDR3 protein gets one entry after TCRdb re-called the RT-PCR reads with MiXCR. The sample includes roughly 940,000 distinct CDR3 sequences, approximately 19% seen only once; the top ten take roughly 6%. This receptor was identified in a human donor who was either an allogeneic HSCT recipient or a stem cell or donor lymphocyte infusion donor (not recorded which). It is not recorded whose cells these are; they may come from a transplant donor. V and J are TRBV2 and TRBJ1-2, with no clear D. Sequences were obtained from blood, either unsorted or a sorted T cell fraction (not recorded which). The CDR3 reads CATSEANYGYTF. CDR3 in DNA: TGTGCCACCTCAGAGGCTAACTATGGCTACACCTTC. The complete variable domain, with remaining parts taken from reference TRBV2 and TRBJ1-2, reads EPEVTQTPSHQVTQMGQEVILRCVPISNHLYFYWYRQILGQKVEFLVSFYNNEISEKSEIFDDQFSVERPDGSNFTLKIRSTKLEDSAMYFCATSEANYGYTFGSGTRLTVV.